The rows below give T cell receptor delta chains drawn from one sample of a study of gammadelta T cells in human blood. TCRdb re-called the RT-PCR reads through CATT. Among around 1,200 delta-chain clones listed, over 45% were seen once. The sequenced material came from Vgamma9Vdelta2 gamma-delta T cells from adult blood. The receptors here all came from a human donor. The CDR3 runs from the conserved cysteine through the conserved F or W. The D gene is left open where the match is weak. Clone size is not always given. Where it is, it says once, few, many or a class for expanded clones.

TRDJ1 TRDD3 TRDV2 few TGTGCCTGTGACACCGTAAGCGTCCCGGGGGATACTCGCGATAAACTCATCTTT CACDTVSVPGDTRDKLIF
TRDJ1 TRDD3 TRDV2 medium-sized TGTGCCTGTGACACGGTTACTGGGGGATACGCTTTGAAGGACACCGATAAACTCATCTTT CACDTVTGGYALKDTDKLIF
TRDJ1 NA TRDV2 NA TGTGCCTGTGACTCGTTGGTGGACACCGATAAACTCATCTTT CACDSLVDTDKLIF
TRDJ1 TRDD3 TRDV2 large TGTGCCTGTGACGCATTAAACGCCCTGGGGGATACCAAGGCCGATAAACTCATCTTT CACDALNALGDTKADKLIF
TRDJ1 NA TRDV2 medium-sized TGTGCCTGTGACACCGTAGGGGATGGTGACACCGATAAACTCATCTTT CACDTVGDGDTDKLIF
TRDJ1 TRDD3 TRDV2 NA TGTGCCTGTGACACACTCTCTACGGGGGGATACCGCACCGATATACTCATCTTT CACDTLSTGGYRTDILIF
TRDJ1 TRDD3 TRDV2 large TGTGCCTGTGACGAGATTTCTGGGGGATATAAAGTTCCGGGCACCGATAAACTCATCTTT CACDEISGGYKVPGTDKLIF
TRDJ1 NA TRDV2 large TGTGCCTGTGACACCGTAGGCAGCCCGTACACCGATAAACTCATCTTT CACDTVGSPYTDKLIF
TRDJ3 NA TRDV2 medium-sized TGTGCCTGTGACACCGGTTTTTTGGGGATGCATAGCTCCTGGGACACCCGACAGATGTTTTTC CACDTGFLGMHSSWDTRQMFF
TRDJ1 NA TRDV2 large TGTGCCTGTGACCCCCTTCCTACTGGGGGACCCCGGGATAAACTCATCTTT CACDPLPTGGPRDKLIF
TRDJ3 TRDD3 TRDV2 NA TGTGCCTGTGACGTACTGGGGGATACGCGCTCCTGGGACACCCGACAGATGTTTTTC CACDVLGDTRSWDTRQMFF
TRDJ1 NA TRDV2 large TGTGCCTGTGACACGCTTCCTCCATACTACACCGATAAACTCATCTTT CACDTLPPYYTDKLIF
TRDJ3 TRDD3 TRDV2 once TGTGCCTGTGACACCGTGGAGTGGGGGATACGCGCTGGTTCCTCCTGGGACACCCGACAGATGTTTTTT CACDTVEWGIRAGSSWDTRQMFF
TRDJ1 TRDD3 TRDV2 large TGTGCCTGTGACCGAGTGAGTACTGGGGGATCGAGCGGGTACACCGATAAACTCATCTTT CACDRVSTGGSSGYTDKLIF
TRDJ1 TRDD3 TRDV2 NA TGTGCCTGTGACACCGCTTCCATCCTGGGGGATTCCGAACTCATCTTT CACDTASILGDSELIF
TRDJ1 TRDD3 TRDV2 large TGTGCCTGTGACACCGTGGGGGATTACTCCAACGATAAACTCATCTTT CACDTVGDYSNDKLIF
TRDJ1 TRDD3 TRDV2 medium-sized TGTGCCTGTGACACCGTTTCTGGGGGATACGTGGACACCGATAAACTCATCTTT CACDTVSGGYVDTDKLIF
TRDJ3 NA TRDV2 large TGTGCCTGTGACACCTTACGGGCGGCTACTGGGAGGGCCTGGGACACCCGACAGATGTTTTTC CACDTLRAATGRAWDTRQMFF
TRDJ1 TRDD3 TRDV2 medium-sized TGTGCCTGTGACAAGGTGGGGGATACGGGCGATAAACTCATCTTT CACDKVGDTGDKLIF
TRDJ1 NA TRDV2 large TGTGCCTGTGACCCCGTCCCGAGCAGTGGGGGGCTTGACACCGATAAACTCATCTTT CACDPVPSSGGLDTDKLIF
TRDJ1 TRDD3 TRDV2 NA TGTGCCTGTGACTCACTGGGGGAGCCTCCCATATACACCGATAAACTCATCTTT CACDSLGEPPIYTDKLIF
TRDJ1 TRDD3 TRDV2 NA TGTGCCTGTGAGGAGCTGGGCTCCGAACGTGGGGGACCCCACAGGGATAAACTCATCTTT CACEELGSERGGPHRDKLIF
TRDJ1 NA TRDV2 large TGTGCCTGTGACACCGTTAGTCCTACCTCCCGACTGGGCCTCATCTTT CACDTVSPTSRLGLIF
TRDJ1 TRDD3 TRDV2 medium-sized TGTGCCTGTGACACCTGGGGGAACACCGATAAACTCATCTTT CACDTWGNTDKLIF
TRDJ3 NA TRDV2 large TGTGCCTGTGACACCCGACAGATGTTTTTC CACDTRQMFF
TRDJ1 TRDD3 TRDV2 large TGTGCCTGTGAAGAGGTTGGGGATACCGACACCGATAAACTCATCTTT CACEEVGDTDTDKLIF
TRDJ1 NA TRDV2 medium-sized TGTGCCTGTGACACAATAGGTAGGACCGATAAACTCATCTTT CACDTIGRTDKLIF
TRDJ3 TRDD3 TRDV2 once TGTGCCTGTGACACATTACTGGGGGCTGACTCCTGGGACACCCGACAGATGTTTTTC CACDTLLGADSWDTRQMFF
TRDJ1 TRDD3 TRDV2 medium-sized TGTGCCTGTGACACCGTATCCGTTGGGGGATATCCGTACACCGATAAACTCATCTTT CACDTVSVGGYPYTDKLIF
TRDJ2 TRDD3 TRDV2 medium-sized TGTGCCTGTGACACTTTACTGGGGGATAAGCCCTCGACAGCACAACTCTTCTTT CACDTLLGDKPSTAQLFF
TRDJ1 TRDD3 TRDV2 large TGTGCCTGTGACGAGTTACTGGGGGATACGCCCGATAAACTCATCTTT CACDELLGDTPDKLIF
TRDJ1 TRDD3 TRDV2 large TGTGCCTGTGACCGACTGGGGGATACGAGTAAACTCATCTTT CACDRLGDTSKLIF
TRDJ1 TRDD3 TRDV2 large TGTGCCTGTGACAAATTGGGGGATACGACCGATAAACTCATCTTT CACDKLGDTTDKLIF
TRDJ1 TRDD3 TRDV2 medium-sized TGTGCCTGTGACTCCCTACTGGGGGATACGGGGGGCCCCGGTGCCGATAAACTCATCTTT CACDSLLGDTGGPGADKLIF
TRDJ1 NA TRAV29/DV5 few NA CSVLLCSKRFWGAYTDKLIF
TRDJ3 TRDD3 TRDV2 large TGTGCCTGTGACACCGGTAGCTGGGGGATTTCGAGCTCCTGGGACACCCGACAGATGTTTTTC CACDTGSWGISSSWDTRQMFF
TRDJ1 TRDD3 TRDV2 large TGTGCCTGTGATCCACTGGGGGTGTACACCGATAAACTCATCTTT CACDPLGVYTDKLIF
TRDJ1 NA TRDV2 large TGTGCCTGTGACACCGTTGGGGCCCTCGATAAACTCATCTTT CACDTVGALDKLIF
TRDJ1 NA TRDV2 NA TGTGCCTGTGACACCGTAGGAAGGGGGTCCGCTCTTACCGATAAACTCATCTTT CACDTVGRGSALTDKLIF
TRDJ1 TRDD3 TRDV2 medium-sized TGTGCCTGTGACTCGCTGGGGGAGAGGGATAAACTCATCTTT CACDSLGERDKLIF
TRDJ1 TRDD3 TRDV2 medium-sized TGTGCCTGTGACACCGTCGGTCTTACGGAGGTGGGGGAGTACACCGATAAACTCATCTTT CACDTVGLTEVGEYTDKLIF
TRDJ1 NA TRDV2 large TGTGCCTGTGACACCGTTACTCCAGATACTCGGACCGATAAACTCATCTTT CACDTVTPDTRTDKLIF
TRDJ3 TRDD3 TRDV2 large TGTGCCTGTGACCCCTGGGGGATACGAGACTCCTGGGACACCCGACAGATGTTTTTC CACDPWGIRDSWDTRQMFF
TRDJ1 NA TRDV2 large TGTGCCTGTGACGGCTTATCGTGGGACACCGATAAACTCATCTTT CACDGLSWDTDKLIF
TRDJ3 TRDD3 TRDV2 large TGTGCCTGTGACACCGCTGGGGGACGTGGCTCCTGGGACACCCGACAGATGTTTTTC CACDTAGGRGSWDTRQMFF
TRDJ1 NA TRDV2 large TGTGCCTGTGACACTCTAAAAGCGGGTAAGCCTACCGATCACACCGATAAACTCATCTTT CACDTLKAGKPTDHTDKLIF
TRDJ1 TRDD3 TRDV2 large TGTGCCTGTGACACTATGCTGGGGGATCGGTACACCGATAAACTCATCTTT CACDTMLGDRYTDKLIF
TRDJ3 NA TRDV2 large TGTGCCTGTGACACCCCCGGGAATTTAGTCTCCTGGGACACCCGACAGATGTTTTTC CACDTPGNLVSWDTRQMFF
TRDJ1 TRDD3 TRDV3 NA TGTGCCTTTGGGGTTGGGGGATTCCCCGATAAACTCATCTTT CAFGVGGFPDKLIF
TRDJ1 NA TRDV2 large TGTGCCTGTGACACTGTGTTGACGACCACCGATAAACTCATCTTT CACDTVLTTTDKLIF